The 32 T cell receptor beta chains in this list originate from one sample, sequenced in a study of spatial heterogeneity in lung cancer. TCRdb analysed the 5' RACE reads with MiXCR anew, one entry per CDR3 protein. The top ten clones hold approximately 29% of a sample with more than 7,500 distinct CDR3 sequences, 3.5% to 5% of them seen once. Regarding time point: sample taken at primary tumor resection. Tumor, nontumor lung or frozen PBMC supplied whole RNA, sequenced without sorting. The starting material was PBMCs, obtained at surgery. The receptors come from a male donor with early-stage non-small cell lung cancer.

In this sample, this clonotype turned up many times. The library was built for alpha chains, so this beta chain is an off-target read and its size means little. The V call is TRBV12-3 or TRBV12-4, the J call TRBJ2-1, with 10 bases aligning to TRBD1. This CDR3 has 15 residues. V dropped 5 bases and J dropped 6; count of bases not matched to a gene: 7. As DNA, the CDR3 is TGTGCCAGCAGTCGATTCGGGACAGGGGTCAATGAGCAGTTCTTC. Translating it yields CASSRFGTGVNEQFF.

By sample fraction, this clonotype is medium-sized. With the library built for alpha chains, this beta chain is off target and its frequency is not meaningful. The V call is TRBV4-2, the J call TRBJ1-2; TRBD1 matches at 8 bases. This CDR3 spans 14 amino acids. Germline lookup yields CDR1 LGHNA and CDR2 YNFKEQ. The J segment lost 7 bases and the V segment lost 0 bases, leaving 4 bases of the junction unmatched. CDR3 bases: TGTGCCAGCAGCCAAGAGGACAGGGAGGGTGGCTACACCTTC. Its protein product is CASSQEDREGGYTF.

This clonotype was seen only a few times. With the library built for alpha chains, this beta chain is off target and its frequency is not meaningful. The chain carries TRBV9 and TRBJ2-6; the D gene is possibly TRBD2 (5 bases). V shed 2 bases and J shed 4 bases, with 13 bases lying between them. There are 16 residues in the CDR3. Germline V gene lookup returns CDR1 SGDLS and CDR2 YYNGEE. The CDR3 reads CASSVALPGGANVLTF. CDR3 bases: TGTGCCAGCAGCGTCGCCCTCCCGGGGGGGGCCAACGTCCTGACTTTC.

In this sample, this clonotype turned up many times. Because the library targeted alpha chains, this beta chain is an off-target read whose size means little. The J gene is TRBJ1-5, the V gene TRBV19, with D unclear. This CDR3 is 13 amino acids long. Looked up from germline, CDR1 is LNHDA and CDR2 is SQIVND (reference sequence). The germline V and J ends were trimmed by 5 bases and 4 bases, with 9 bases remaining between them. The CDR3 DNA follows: TGTGCCAGTAGTCGGCGCGTAAATCAGCCCCAGCATTTT. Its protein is CASSRRVNQPQHF.

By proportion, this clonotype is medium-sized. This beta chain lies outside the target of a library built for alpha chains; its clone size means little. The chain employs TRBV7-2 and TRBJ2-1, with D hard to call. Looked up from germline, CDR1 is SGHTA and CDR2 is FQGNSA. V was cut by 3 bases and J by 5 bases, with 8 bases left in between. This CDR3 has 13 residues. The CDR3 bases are TGTGCCAGCAGCTTGTCAACCAACAATGAGCAGTTCTTC. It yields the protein CASSLSTNNEQFF.

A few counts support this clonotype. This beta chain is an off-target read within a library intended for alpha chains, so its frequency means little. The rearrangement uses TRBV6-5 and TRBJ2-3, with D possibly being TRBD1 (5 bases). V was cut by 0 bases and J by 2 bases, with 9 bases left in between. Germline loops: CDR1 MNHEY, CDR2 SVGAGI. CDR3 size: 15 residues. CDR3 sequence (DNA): TGTGCCAGCAGTTACTCGCCAGGGAACACAGATACGCAGTATTTT. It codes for CASSYSPGNTDTQYF.

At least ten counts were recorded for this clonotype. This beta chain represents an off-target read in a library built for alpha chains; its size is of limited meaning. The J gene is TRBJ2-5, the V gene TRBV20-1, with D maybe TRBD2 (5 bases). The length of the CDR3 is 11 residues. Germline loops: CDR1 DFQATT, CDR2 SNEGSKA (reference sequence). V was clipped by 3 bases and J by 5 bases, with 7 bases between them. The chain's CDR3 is CSASERETQYF. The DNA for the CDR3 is TGCAGTGCTAGCGAGCGGGAGACCCAGTACTTC.

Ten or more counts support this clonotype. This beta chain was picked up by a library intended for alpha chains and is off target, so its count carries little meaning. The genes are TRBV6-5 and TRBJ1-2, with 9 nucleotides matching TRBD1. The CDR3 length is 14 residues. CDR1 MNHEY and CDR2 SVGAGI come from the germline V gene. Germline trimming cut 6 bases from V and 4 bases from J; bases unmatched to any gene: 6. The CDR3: CASSRDRDFYGYTF. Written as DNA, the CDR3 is TGTGCCAGCAGCCGGGACAGGGACTTCTATGGCTACACCTTC.

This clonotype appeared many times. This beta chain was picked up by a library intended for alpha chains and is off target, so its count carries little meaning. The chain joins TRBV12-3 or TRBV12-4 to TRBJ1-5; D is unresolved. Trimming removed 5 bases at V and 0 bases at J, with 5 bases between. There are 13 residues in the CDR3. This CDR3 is CASSQNSNQPQHF. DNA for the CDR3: TGTGCCAGCAGTCAAAATAGCAATCAGCCCCAGCATTTT.

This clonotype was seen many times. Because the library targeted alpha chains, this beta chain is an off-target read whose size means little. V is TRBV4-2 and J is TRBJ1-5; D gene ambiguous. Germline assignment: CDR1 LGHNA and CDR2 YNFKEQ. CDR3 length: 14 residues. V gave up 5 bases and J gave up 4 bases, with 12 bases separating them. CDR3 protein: CASSDSGRNQPQHF. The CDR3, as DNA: TGTGCCAGCAGCGATAGTGGGAGGAATCAGCCCCAGCATTTT.

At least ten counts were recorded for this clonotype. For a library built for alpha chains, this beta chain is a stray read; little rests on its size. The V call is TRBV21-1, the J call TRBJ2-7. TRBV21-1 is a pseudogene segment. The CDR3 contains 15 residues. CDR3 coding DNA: TGTGCCAGCAGCAAAGCAGCCAGAACTACCTACGAGCAGTACGTC. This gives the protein CASSKAARTTYEQYV.

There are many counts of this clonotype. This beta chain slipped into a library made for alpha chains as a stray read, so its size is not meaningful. This CDR3 reads CASSLSHGEQYF. CDR3 DNA sequence: TGTGCCAGCAGCCTTTCCCACGGCGAGCAGTACTTC. The chain carries TRBV3-1 and TRBJ2-7; no reliable D call. Germline CDR1 reads LGHDT; CDR2 reads YNNKEL (reference sequence). The CDR3 contains 12 residues. V was cut by 4 bases and J by 6 bases, with 10 bases left in between.

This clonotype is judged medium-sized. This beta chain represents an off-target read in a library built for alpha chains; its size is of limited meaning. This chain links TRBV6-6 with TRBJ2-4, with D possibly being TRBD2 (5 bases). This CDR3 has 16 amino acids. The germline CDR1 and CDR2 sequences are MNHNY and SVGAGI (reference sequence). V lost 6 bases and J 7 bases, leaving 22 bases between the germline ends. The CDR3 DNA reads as TGTGCCAGCAGCCCCGAATTCTCGGGGATTCTTAACATTCAGTACTTC. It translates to CASSPEFSGILNIQYF.

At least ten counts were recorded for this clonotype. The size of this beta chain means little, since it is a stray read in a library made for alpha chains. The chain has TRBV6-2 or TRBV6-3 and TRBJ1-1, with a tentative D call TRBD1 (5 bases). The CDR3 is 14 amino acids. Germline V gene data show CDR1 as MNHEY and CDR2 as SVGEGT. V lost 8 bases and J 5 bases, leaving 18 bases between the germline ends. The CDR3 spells CASYYPGNSTEAFF. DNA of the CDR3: TGTGCCAGCTACTATCCAGGGAACTCTACTGAAGCTTTCTTT.

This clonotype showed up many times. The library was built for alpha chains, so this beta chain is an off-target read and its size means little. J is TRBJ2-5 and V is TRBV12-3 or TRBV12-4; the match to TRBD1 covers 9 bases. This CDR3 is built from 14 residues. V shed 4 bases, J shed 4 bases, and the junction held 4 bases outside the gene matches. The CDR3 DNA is TGTGCCAGCAGTTCCGACAGGGGGGGAGAGACCCAGTACTTC. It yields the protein CASSSDRGGETQYF.

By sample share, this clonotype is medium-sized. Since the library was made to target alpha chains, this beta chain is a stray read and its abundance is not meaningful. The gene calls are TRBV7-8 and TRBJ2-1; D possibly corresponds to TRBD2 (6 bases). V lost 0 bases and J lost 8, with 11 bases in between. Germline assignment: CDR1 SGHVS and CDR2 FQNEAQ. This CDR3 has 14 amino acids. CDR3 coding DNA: TGTGCCAGCAGCTTAGCGCTCTGGGGGGATGAGCAGTTCTTC. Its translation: CASSLALWGDEQFF.

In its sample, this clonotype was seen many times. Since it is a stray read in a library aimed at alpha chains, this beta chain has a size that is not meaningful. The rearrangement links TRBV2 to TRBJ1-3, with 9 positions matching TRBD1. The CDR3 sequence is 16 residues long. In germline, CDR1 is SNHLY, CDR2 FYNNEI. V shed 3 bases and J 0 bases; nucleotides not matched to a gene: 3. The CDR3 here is CASSDGQGNSGNTIYF. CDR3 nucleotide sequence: TGTGCCAGCAGTGACGGACAGGGGAACTCTGGAAACACCATATATTTT. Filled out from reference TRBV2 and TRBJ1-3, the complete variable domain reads EPEVTQTPSHQVTQMGQEVILRCVPISNHLYFYWYRQILGQKVEFLVSFYNNEISEKSEIFDDQFSVERPDGSNFTLKIRSTKLEDSAMYFCASSDGQGNSGNTIYFGEGSWLTVV.

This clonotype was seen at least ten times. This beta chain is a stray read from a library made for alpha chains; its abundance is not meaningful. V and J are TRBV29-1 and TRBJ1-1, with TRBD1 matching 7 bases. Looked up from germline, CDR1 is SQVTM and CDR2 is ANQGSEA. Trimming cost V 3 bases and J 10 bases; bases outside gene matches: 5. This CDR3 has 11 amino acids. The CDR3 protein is CSVDRGGRAFF. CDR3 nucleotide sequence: TGCAGCGTTGACAGGGGGGGACGAGCTTTCTTT.

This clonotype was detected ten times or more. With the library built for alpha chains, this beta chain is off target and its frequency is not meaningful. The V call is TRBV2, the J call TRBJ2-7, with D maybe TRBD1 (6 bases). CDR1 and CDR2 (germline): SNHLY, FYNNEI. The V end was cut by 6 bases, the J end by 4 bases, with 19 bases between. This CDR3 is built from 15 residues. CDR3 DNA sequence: TGTGCCAGCAGGGCCCGGGACAACCCGCGGTACGAGCAGTACGTC. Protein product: CASRARDNPRYEQYV.

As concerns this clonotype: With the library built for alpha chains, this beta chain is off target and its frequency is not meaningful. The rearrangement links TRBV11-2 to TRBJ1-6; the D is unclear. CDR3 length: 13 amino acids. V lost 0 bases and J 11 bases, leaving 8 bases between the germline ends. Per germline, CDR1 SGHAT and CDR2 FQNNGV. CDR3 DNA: TGTGCCAGCAGCTTAGATTTGGAGACACCCCTCCACTTT. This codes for CASSLDLETPLHF.

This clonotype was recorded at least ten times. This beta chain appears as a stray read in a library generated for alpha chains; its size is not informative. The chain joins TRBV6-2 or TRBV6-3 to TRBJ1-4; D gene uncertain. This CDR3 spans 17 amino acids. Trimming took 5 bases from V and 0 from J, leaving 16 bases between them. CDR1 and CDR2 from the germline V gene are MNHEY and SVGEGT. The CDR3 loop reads CASSPSGHAATNEKLFF. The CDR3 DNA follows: TGTGCCAGCAGTCCCTCCGGCCACGCTGCAACTAATGAAAAACTGTTTTTT.

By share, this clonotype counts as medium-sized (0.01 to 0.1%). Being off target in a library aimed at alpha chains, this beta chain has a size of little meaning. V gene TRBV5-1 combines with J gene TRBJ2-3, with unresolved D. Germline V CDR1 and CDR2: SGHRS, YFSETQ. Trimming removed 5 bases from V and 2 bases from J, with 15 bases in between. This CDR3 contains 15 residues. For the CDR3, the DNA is TGCGCCAGCAGTGAGACACACGGTGTCACAGATACGCAGTATTTT. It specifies CASSETHGVTDTQYF.

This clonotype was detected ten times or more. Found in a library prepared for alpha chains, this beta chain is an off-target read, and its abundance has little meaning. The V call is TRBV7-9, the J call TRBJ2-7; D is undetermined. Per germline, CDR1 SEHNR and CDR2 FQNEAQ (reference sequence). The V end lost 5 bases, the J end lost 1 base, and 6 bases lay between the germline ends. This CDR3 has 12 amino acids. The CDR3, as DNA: TGTGCCAGCAGCCGCAGGTCCTACGAGCAGTACTTC. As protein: CASSRRSYEQYF.

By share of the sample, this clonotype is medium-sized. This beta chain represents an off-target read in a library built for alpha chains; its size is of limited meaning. CDR3 sequence reads: CSVEDIGLRAFF. CDR3 sequence (DNA): TGCAGCGTTGAAGATATCGGTTTAAGAGCTTTCTTT. This chain links TRBV29-1 with TRBJ1-1, with D uncertain. Trimming stripped 0 bases from V and 10 bases from J, with 12 bases between. The CDR3 spans 12 residues. Per the germline V gene, CDR1 is SQVTM and CDR2 is ANQGSEA.

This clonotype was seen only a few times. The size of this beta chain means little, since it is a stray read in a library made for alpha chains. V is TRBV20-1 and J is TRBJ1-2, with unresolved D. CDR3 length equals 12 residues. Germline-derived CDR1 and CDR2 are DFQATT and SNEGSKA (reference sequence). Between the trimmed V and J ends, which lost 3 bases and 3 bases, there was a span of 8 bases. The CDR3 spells CSARITDYGYTF. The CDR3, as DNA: TGCAGTGCTAGGATAACGGACTATGGCTACACCTTC.

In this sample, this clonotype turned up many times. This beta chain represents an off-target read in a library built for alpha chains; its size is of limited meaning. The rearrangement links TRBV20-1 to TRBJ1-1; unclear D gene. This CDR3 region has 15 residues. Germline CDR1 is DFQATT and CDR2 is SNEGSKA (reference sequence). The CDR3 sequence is CRVPGPGSPVTEAFF. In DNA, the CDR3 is TGCAGGGTTCCGGGCCCCGGTAGCCCTGTCACTGAAGCTTTCTTT.

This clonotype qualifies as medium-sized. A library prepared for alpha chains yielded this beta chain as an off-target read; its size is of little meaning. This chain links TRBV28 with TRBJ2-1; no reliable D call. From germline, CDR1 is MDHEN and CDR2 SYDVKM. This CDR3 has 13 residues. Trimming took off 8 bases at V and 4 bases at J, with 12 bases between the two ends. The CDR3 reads CASGADGYNEQFF. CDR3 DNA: TGTGCCAGCGGCGCGGACGGATACAATGAGCAGTTCTTC.

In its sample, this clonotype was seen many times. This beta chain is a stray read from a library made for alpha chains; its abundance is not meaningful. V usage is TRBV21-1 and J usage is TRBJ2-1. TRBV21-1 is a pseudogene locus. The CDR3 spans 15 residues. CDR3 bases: TGTGCCAGCAGCAGGGTTAGGACTTCCTACAATGAGCAGTTCTTC. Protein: CASSRVRTSYNEQFF.

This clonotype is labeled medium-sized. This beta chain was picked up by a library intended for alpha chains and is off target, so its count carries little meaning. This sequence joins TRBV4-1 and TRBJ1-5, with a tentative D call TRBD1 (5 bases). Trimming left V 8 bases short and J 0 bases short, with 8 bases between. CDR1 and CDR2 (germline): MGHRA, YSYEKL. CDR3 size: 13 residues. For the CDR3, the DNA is TGCGCCAGCTCAGGGAATAGCAATCAGCCCCAGCATTTT. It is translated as CASSGNSNQPQHF.

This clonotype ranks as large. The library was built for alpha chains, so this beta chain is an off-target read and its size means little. The CDR3 bases are TGCAGCGTTGACGCCGGGGGGACCACAGATACGCAGTATTTT. Its protein is CSVDAGGTTDTQYF. This chain links TRBV29-1 with TRBJ2-3; the match to TRBD2 covers 7 bases. CDR3 length: 14 amino acids. Germline CDR1 is SQVTM and CDR2 is ANQGSEA. The V segment lost 3 bases and the J segment 2 bases; nucleotides outside the gene matches: 5.

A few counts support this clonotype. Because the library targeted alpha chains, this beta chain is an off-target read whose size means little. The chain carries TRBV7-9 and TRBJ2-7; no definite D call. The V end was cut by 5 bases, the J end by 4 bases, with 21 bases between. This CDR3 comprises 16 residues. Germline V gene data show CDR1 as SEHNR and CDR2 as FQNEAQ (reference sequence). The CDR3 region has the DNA TGTGCCAGCAGCCCCCAATTACCGGGTCCAGAGTACGAGCAGTACTTC. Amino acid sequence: CASSPQLPGPEYEQYF.

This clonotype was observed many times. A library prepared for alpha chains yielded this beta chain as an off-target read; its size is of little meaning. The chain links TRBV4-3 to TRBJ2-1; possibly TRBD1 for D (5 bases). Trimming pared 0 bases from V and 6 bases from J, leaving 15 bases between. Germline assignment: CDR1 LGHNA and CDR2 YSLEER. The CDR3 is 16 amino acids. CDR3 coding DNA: TGCGCCAGCAGCCAAGATTCAGGGTTGGTTCTCAATGAGCAGTTCTTC. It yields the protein CASSQDSGLVLNEQFF.